The source of this T cell receptor beta chain is a study of blood T cells in healthy people across ages. The CDR3 has 15 amino acids. V shed 5 bases and J 5 bases; nucleotides not matched to a gene: 11. Germline loops: CDR1 SQVTM, CDR2 ANQGSEA. With a J-beta primer mix and a sample-barcoded 5' primer, a second PCR ran roughly 6 to 11 cycles. TCRdb re-derived calls from the 5' RACE reads in MiXCR, one entry per CDR3 protein. The sample has some 1.7 million distinct CDR3 sequences; roughly 27% are singletons. The receptor was isolated from a woman in her twenties or thirties in good health. The chain uses TRBV29-1 and TRBJ1-4; 7 positions agree with TRBD1. Sequencing was performed on blood. CDR3 nucleotides: TGCAGCGTTCTGATCGACAGGGACTCGAATGAAAAACTGTTTTTT. It codes for CSVLIDRDSNEKLFF.